Each of the 20 T cell receptor beta chains below was sequenced from the same sample in a study of T cell responses to AZD1222 COVID-19 vaccine. Clones were sequenced by immunoSEQ multiplex PCR, and TCRdb holds only the in-frame ones, with some missing. The sample includes some 160,000 clones, approximately 88% of them seen just once. Here the sequenced sample was peripheral blood, taken 28 days after the second AZD1222 dose. All receptors come from an adult who received the AZD1222 COVID-19 vaccine.

This clone was seen only once. The V gene is TRBV4-2, the J gene TRBJ2-5; the D is unclear. CDR3 length: 13 amino acids. Trimming removed 2 bases at V and 3 bases at J, with 7 bases between. Germline V lookup: CDR1 LGHNA, CDR2 YNFKEQ. The CDR3 coding sequence is TGTGCCAGCAGCCAACGCTCCGAAGAGACCCAGTACTTC. Its protein is CASSQRSEETQYF.

The V gene is TRBV3-1 (or the pseudogene TRBV3-2), the J gene TRBJ2-5, with D possibly TRBD2 on 5 matching bases. The germline CDR1 and CDR2 sequences are LGHDT and YNNKEL (reference sequence). V was cut by 0 bases and J by 3 bases, with 17 bases left in between. CDR3 size: 17 residues. CDR3 sequence reads: CASSQDSRGGNEETQYF. The CDR3, as DNA: TGTGCCAGCAGCCAAGATAGTCGGGGTGGGAACGAAGAGACCCAGTACTTC.

The rearrangement joins TRBV5-1 to TRBJ2-5; perhaps TRBD2 as D (6 bases). Trimming pared 4 bases from V and 2 bases from J, leaving 21 bases between. The CDR3 runs 17 residues. Germline V lookup: CDR1 SGHRS, CDR2 YFSETQ. The CDR3 DNA reads TGCGCCAGCAGCCTCATAGAAGTAGGTGGAGGGCAAGAGACCCAGTACTTC. Protein sequence: CASSLIEVGGGQETQYF. Filled out from reference TRBV5-1 and TRBJ2-5, the complete variable domain reads KAGVTQTPRYLIKTRGQQVTLSCSPISGHRSVSWYQQTPGQGLQFLFEYFSETQRNKGNFPGRFSGRQFSNSRSEMNVSTLELGDSALYLCASSLIEVGGGQETQYFGPGTRLLVL.

The rearrangement links TRBV13 to TRBJ2-5; D possibly matches TRBD1 or TRBD2 (5 bases each). CDR1 and CDR2 from the germline V gene are PRHDT and FYEKMQ (reference sequence). This CDR3 contains 13 residues. V was clipped by 5 bases and J by 0 bases, with 7 bases between them. CDR3 coding DNA: TGTGCCAGCAGCCGGGACCACCAAGAGACCCAGTACTTC. As protein: CASSRDHQETQYF.

The chain carries TRBV2 and TRBJ2-1, with 8 bases lining up with TRBD2. After removal of 9 bases from V and 4 bases from J, the junction contained 2 bases not matched to a gene. The CDR3 covers 12 residues. Germline V gives CDR1 SNHLY, CDR2 FYNNEI. The CDR3 bases are TGTGCCAGAGCGGGGGAATACAATGAGCAGTTCTTC. Protein: CARAGEYNEQFF.

This clone was seen a handful of times. The chain joins TRBV18 to TRBJ2-2, with D possibly TRBD1 on 6 matching bases. Per germline, CDR1 KGHSH and CDR2 LQKENI. This CDR3 region has 13 residues. Trimming stripped 4 bases from V and 5 bases from J, with 8 bases between. The CDR3 spells CASSQTGTGELFF. The CDR3 DNA is TGTGCCAGCTCACAAACAGGGACCGGGGAGCTGTTTTTT.

The V and J genes are TRBV10-3 and TRBJ1-6, with D possibly being TRBD1 (5 bases). The V gene's germline CDR1 is ENHRY and CDR2 SYGVKD. CDR3 length equals 13 residues. Trimming took 4 bases from V and 10 from J, leaving 11 bases between them. The CDR3 sequence is CAISGDDLSPLHF. In nucleotides, the CDR3 is TGTGCCATCAGTGGGGACGACCTCTCACCCCTCCACTTT.

The V and J genes are TRBV4-1 and TRBJ2-3; D tentatively reads TRBD1 or TRBD2 (7 bases each). The germline V and J ends were trimmed by 1 base and 5 bases, with 16 bases remaining between them. The CDR3 runs 16 residues. CDR1 is MGHRA, CDR2 YSYEKL, per germline. CDR3 amino acids: CASSQGAGGGLDTQYF. CDR3 sequence (DNA): TGCGCCAGCAGCCAAGGAGCAGGGGGGGGGCTAGATACGCAGTATTTT.

V is TRBV27 and J is TRBJ1-2; tentatively, D is TRBD1 (5 bases). The V end lost 2 bases, the J end lost 6 bases, and 16 bases lay between the germline ends. The CDR3 runs to 15 residues. CDR1 is MNHEY and CDR2 is SMNVEV in the germline V gene (reference sequence). The CDR3 nucleotides read TGTGCCAGCAGTTTAACTAAGGGACCTTGGAATGGCTACACCTTC. It yields the protein CASSLTKGPWNGYTF.

This clone was observed a single time. The rearrangement uses TRBV10-3 and TRBJ1-2; weak D call: TRBD1 (6 bases). This CDR3 region has 13 residues. Germline CDR1 ENHRY, CDR2 SYGVKD. The ends were cut back, 11 bases at V and 5 bases at J, with 18 bases in the middle. The CDR3 nucleotides read TGTGCCGCCAGGACAGAAGACCGTTATGGCTACACCTTC. Residues: CAARTEDRYGYTF.

The rearrangement links TRBV4-2 to TRBJ2-7, with D perhaps matching TRBD1 (5 bases). The V and J ends lost 3 bases and 4 bases respectively, with 13 bases between them. Germline-derived CDR1 and CDR2 are LGHNA and YNFKEQ. This CDR3 contains 14 residues. CDR3 amino acids: CASSQDLTVYEQYF. CDR3 bases: TGTGCCAGCAGCCAGGATCTGACAGTATACGAGCAGTACTTC.

The rearrangement links TRBV5-1 to TRBJ1-2, with TRBD1 matching 7 bases. The CDR3 is made up of 14 amino acids. In germline, CDR1 is SGHRS, CDR2 YFSETQ. Losses at the gene ends were 4 bases for V and 5 bases for J; bases not matched to a gene: 8. CDR3 sequence (DNA): TGCGCCAGCAGCCGCAGGGGGGATGGGTATGGCTACACCTTC. It is translated as CASSRRGDGYGYTF.

The J gene is TRBJ2-1, the V gene TRBV6-5; 8 positions agree with TRBD2. Germline CDR1 and CDR2: MNHEY and SVGAGI. This CDR3 spans 13 amino acids. The V and J ends lost 6 bases and 11 bases, in that order; junction bases with no gene match: 9. DNA for the CDR3: TGTGCCAGCAGGCCCGCGGGGACTAGTAAGCAGTTCTTC. Its translation: CASRPAGTSKQFF.

The sample holds one count of this clone. This sequence joins TRBV7-2 and TRBJ2-2; 11 bases agree with TRBD2. The ends lost 5 bases at V and 0 bases at J; junction bases unmatched: 2. The CDR3 has 16 amino acids. Germline CDR1 and CDR2: SGHTA and FQGNSA. As DNA, the CDR3 is TGTGCCAGCAGCCTTAGCGGGGGGGCGAACACCGGGGAGCTGTTTTTT. It yields the protein CASSLSGGANTGELFF.

This chain joins TRBV24-1 and TRBJ2-1, with D possibly matching TRBD2 (5 bases). This CDR3 region has 13 residues. The V end lost 9 bases, the J end lost 1 base, and 9 bases lay between the germline ends. CDR1 KGHDR and CDR2 SFDVKD come from the germline V gene. DNA of the CDR3: TGTGCCACCTTTGAGCGGTCCTACAATGAGCAGTTCTTC. It is translated as CATFERSYNEQFF.

J is TRBJ2-2 and V is TRBV19; possible D gene TRBD2, 5 bases. Germline CDR1 and CDR2: LNHDA and SQIVND (reference sequence). The CDR3 spans 12 residues. V shed 6 bases and J shed 7 bases, with 9 bases lying between them. CDR3 DNA sequence: TGTGCCAGTAGGAGGGCCGGCGGGGAGCTGTTTTTT. Amino acid sequence: CASRRAGGELFF. Using reference TRBV19 and TRBJ2-2 for the parts outside the CDR3, the full variable domain is DGGITQSPKYLFRKEGQNVTLSCEQNLNHDAMYWYRQDPGQGLRLIYYSQIVNDFQKGDIAEGYSVSREKKESFPLTVTSAQKNPTAFYLCASRRAGGELFFGEGSRLTVL.

CDR3 bases: TGTGCCAGCAGCCCTAGCGGAGGGACCGGGGAGCTGTTTTTT. Amino acid sequence: CASSPSGGTGELFF. The chain uses TRBV6-2 or TRBV6-3 and TRBJ2-2, with 7 nucleotides matching TRBD2. The CDR3 contains 14 residues. CDR1 and CDR2 from the germline V gene are MNHEY and SVGEGT. V lost 6 bases, J lost 5 bases, and 6 bases stayed unmatched.

This chain joins TRBV4-1 and TRBJ2-1; 7 nucleotides agree with TRBD1. Trimming removed 1 base from V and 6 bases from J; junction bases left unmatched: 3. Germline values: CDR1 MGHRA, CDR2 YSYEKL. CDR3 length: 14 amino acids. CDR3 in amino acids: CASSQVGQSNEQFF. CDR3 nucleotide sequence: TGCGCCAGCAGCCAAGTGGGACAGTCCAATGAGCAGTTCTTC.

This clone was seen a single time. The chain employs TRBV10-3 and TRBJ2-7, with 11 bases matching TRBD2. This CDR3 comprises 14 residues. Looked up from germline, CDR1 is ENHRY and CDR2 is SYGVKD. The V segment lost 10 bases and the J segment 4 bases; nucleotides outside the gene matches: 9. This chain's CDR3 is CASQVTSGGYEQYF. CDR3 bases: TGTGCCAGCCAGGTAACTAGCGGGGGATACGAGCAGTACTTC.

The chain carries TRBV18 and TRBJ2-7; D is ambiguous. The CDR3 consists of 15 residues. Germline CDR1 is KGHSH and CDR2 is LQKENI. The ends were cut back, 6 bases at V and 2 bases at J, with 17 bases in the middle. The CDR3 sequence: CASSQAADGAYEQYF. CDR3 in DNA: TGTGCCAGCTCGCAGGCGGCGGATGGGGCCTACGAGCAGTACTTC. Variable domain in full (rest from reference TRBV18 and TRBJ2-7): NAGVMQNPRHLVRRRGQEARLRCSPMKGHSHVYWYRQLPEEGLKFMVYLQKENIIDESGMPKERFSAEFPKEGPSILRIQQVVRGDSAAYFCASSQAADGAYEQYFGPGTRLTVT.